This T cell receptor (beta chain) was obtained from a study of cytomegalovirus exposure and HLA in healthy donors. The V gene's germline CDR1 is SGHNT and CDR2 YYREEE (reference sequence). V was clipped by 4 bases and J by 7 bases, with 21 bases between them. The CDR3 has 15 amino acids. This clone was counted between two and nine times. PCR employed 60 Vbeta and 13 Jbeta primers. Sequenced by immunoSEQ multiplex PCR; TCRdb stores in-frame clones only, minus some. The sample holds some 120,000 clones, approximately 8.6% seen once. Sequences were obtained from PBMCs. The chain links TRBV5-4 to TRBJ2-7, with TRBD1 as a possible D gene (5 bases). The TCR comes from a woman in her 40s in good health and CMV-seropositive. CDR3: CASSPTGADVEEQYF. The CDR3 bases are TGTGCCAGCAGCCCCACAGGAGCCGACGTAGAGGAGCAGTACTTC.